This TCR beta chain was recorded in a study of cytomegalovirus exposure and HLA in healthy donors. At the level of the study: There were under 130 million unique TCR beta sequences, drawn from about 180 million T cells, in an earlier analysis. Among the roughly 370 genotyped donors, 65% to 90% were placed in the Caucasian-associated ancestry cluster.

The V gene lost 4 bases and the J gene lost 1 base, with 17 bases spanning the gap. The CDR3 contains 17 residues. Germline lookup yields CDR1 KGHSH and CDR2 LQKENI. Study-level points and caveats: It was reported that TCR beta sequences correctly inferred the HLA-A and HLA-B alleles for most subjects. Most of the TCR beta V segments (in an earlier analysis) were productive either about 90% or about 30% of the time.

The PCR used 60 Vbeta and 13 Jbeta primers. The protocol was immunoSEQ multiplex PCR, while the TCRdb copy is restricted to in-frame clones and leaves out a portion. The data hold about 150,000 clones, with around 9.7% observed a single time. To note about this clone: Its specificity is not known.

This chain connects TRBV18 to TRBJ1-5; maybe TRBD1 (6 bases). The sequence was obtained from a man in his forties or fifties in good health and CMV-seronegative. Material: PBMCs. Here the CDR3 reads CASSLLGGQMSNQPQHF. The CDR3 bases are TGTGCCAGCTCACTCTTAGGAGGACAGATGAGCAATCAGCCCCAGCATTTT.